Reported below is one TCR beta chain. This clonotype has just a few counts. No cognate antigen has been identified for it. No clone much larger than this one lies a single base away; base qualities are absent. The library was built by means of RT-PCR. Reads for this sample came from a NextSeq 550. The public reads were run again by TCRdb, first through fastp at Q25 and then through MiXCR, and only productive beta chains were kept. Rows merge per CDR3 protein into single entries with the most common DNA and genes. The sample table lists about 960,000 distinct CDR3 sequences, about 20% of them with a count of one. Of the sample, 5% to 6.5% falls within the top ten clones. This specimen comes from a study of patients and donors after allogeneic stem cell transplantation (dated by TCRdb to about 2020). The CDR3 holds 16 amino acids from the cysteine to the phenylalanine. The entry retains the CDR3 DNA only, 48 bases that are in frame from base 1. V lost 2 bases and J lost 2 bases, and the count of bases not matched to a germline gene is 2. As encoded in the germline V gene (reference sequence), CDR1 is MNHEY while CDR2 is SMNVEV.

Sequencing used blood, either unsorted or a sorted T cell fraction (not recorded which). Rearrangement joined TRBV27 to TRBJ2-1; TRBD2 aligns with 11 central bases. This TCR derives from a human donor who was either an allogeneic HSCT recipient or a stem cell or donor lymphocyte infusion donor (not recorded which). It is not recorded whose cells these are; they may come from a transplant donor. Read as DNA, the sequence is TGTGCCAGCAGTTTAAGACTAGCGGGACCCTACAATGAGCAGTTCTTC. It translates to CASSLRLAGPYNEQFF.